Following are 6 T cell receptor beta chains from one sample sequenced in a study of monozygotic twins with inflammatory bowel disease. From the 5' RACE reads, TCRdb lists one entry per CDR3 protein and no DNA. This table holds roughly 160,000 distinct CDR3 sequences. The sequenced sample was blood. The origin of the receptors is a human donor with ulcerative colitis or Crohn's disease, or a healthy co-twin of an affected twin (not recorded which).

V usage is TRBV20-1 and J usage is TRBJ1-5; TCRdb's assignment of TRBD1 cannot be checked, as there is no DNA. The CDR3 has 15 amino acids. Germline V gives CDR1 DFQATT, CDR2 SNEGSKA (reference sequence). The CDR3 protein is CSARARGAHNQPQHF.

The chain recombines TRBV27 with TRBJ2-3; TCRdb reports TRBD1, a call that lacks DNA to check it against. CDR3 size: 14 residues. Germline values: CDR1 MNHEY, CDR2 SMNVEV (reference sequence). This CDR3 is CASSSVRGRDTQYF.

The chain has TRBV20-1 and TRBJ2-1; the TCRdb call, TRBD2, lacks DNA for checking. Per the germline V gene, CDR1 is DFQATT and CDR2 is SNEGSKA (reference sequence). This CDR3 contains 15 residues. The CDR3 is CSATYSGGAYNEQFF.

This rearrangement joins TRBV5-4 to TRBJ1-2; TCRdb selects TRBD1, and the lack of DNA leaves this call unchecked. Germline loops: CDR1 SGHNT, CDR2 YYREEE (reference sequence). The length of the CDR3 is 14 residues. CDR3 protein: CASSLSRDGYGYTF.

The rearrangement links TRBV4-3 to TRBJ2-7; no DNA is available, so the TRBD2 call from TCRdb remains unchecked. This CDR3 comprises 15 residues. The V gene's germline CDR1 is LGHNA and CDR2 YSLEER. The CDR3: CASSQANSAWYEQYF.

The rearrangement joins TRBV12-3 or TRBV12-4 to TRBJ2-3; the D call of TRBD1 rests on TCRdb alone, since no DNA is present to check it. The CDR3 loop spans 15 amino acids. The CDR3 protein is CASSPGTGGLDTQYF.